This TCR beta chain was recorded in a study of shared clonotypes between healthy human individuals. Findings of the study overall: Although depth was large, rarefaction showed that sequencing of the sorted subsets was incomplete.

Comments on this clone: What it recognizes is unknown.

Each of the donors was a healthy adult who was HIV-negative and had not had a recent acute infection or vaccination. Every contributor of samples was a Caucasian grown-up residing in Nashville, Tennessee. Division of CD4+ cells produced a CD45RA+ naive subset and a CD45RA-negative memory subset. Profiling relied on immunoSEQ multiplex PCR, and the TCRdb table lists in-frame clones only, not all of them. Here the sample spans around 1.5 million clones, approximately 98% being singletons. Germline CDR1 SQVTM, CDR2 ANQGSEA. Trimming removed 1 base at V and 0 bases at J, with 7 bases between. The CDR3 totals 14 residues.

V gene TRBV29-1 combines with J gene TRBJ2-1; no reliable D call. This receptor was obtained from a man aged 30-40 years in good health. Source material: naive CD4+ T cells sorted from blood. This sample's subset: CD45RA+ positively selected. CDR3 in amino acids: CSVEASSSYNEQFF. CDR3 sequence (DNA): TGCAGCGTTGAAGCCAGTAGCTCCTACAATGAGCAGTTCTTC.